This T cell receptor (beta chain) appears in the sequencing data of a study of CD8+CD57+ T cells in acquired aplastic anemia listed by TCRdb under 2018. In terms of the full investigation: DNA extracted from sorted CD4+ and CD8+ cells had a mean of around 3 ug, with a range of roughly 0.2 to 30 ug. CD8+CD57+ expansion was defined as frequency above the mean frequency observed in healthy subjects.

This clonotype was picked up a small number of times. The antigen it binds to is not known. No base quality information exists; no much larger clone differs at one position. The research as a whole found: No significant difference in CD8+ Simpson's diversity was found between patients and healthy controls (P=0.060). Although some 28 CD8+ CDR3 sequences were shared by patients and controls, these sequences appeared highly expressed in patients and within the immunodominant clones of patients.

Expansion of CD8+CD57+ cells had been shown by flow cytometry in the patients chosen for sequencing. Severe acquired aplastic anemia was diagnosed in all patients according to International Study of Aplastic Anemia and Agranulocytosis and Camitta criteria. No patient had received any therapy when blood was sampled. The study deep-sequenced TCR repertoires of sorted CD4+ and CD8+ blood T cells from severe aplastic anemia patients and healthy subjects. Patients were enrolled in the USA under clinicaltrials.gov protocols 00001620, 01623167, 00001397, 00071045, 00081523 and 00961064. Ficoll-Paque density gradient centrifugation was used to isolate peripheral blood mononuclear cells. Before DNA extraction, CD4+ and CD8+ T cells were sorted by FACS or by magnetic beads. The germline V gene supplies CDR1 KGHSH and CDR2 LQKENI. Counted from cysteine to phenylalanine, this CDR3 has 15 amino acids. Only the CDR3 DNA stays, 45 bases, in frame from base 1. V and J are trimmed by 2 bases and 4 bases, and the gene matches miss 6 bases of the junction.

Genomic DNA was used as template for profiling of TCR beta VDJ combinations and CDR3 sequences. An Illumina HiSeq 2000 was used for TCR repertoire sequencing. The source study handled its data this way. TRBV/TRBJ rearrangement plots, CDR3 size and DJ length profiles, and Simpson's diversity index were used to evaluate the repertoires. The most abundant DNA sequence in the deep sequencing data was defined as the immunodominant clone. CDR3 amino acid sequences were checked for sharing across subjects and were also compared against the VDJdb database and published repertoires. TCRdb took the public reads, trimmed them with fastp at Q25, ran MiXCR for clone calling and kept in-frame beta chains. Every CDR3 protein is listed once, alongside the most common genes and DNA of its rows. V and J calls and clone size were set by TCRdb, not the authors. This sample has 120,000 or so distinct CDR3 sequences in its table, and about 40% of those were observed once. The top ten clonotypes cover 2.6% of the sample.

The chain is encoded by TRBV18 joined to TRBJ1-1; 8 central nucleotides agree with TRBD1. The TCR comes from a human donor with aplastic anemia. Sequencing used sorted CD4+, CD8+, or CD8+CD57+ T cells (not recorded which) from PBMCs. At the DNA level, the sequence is TGTGCCAGCTCACCAGACAGGGGTAGTGCCACTGAAGCTTTCTTT. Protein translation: CASSPDRGSATEAFF.